Shown below are 10 T cell receptor beta chains from a single sample sequenced in a study of T cells after yellow fever vaccination. TCRdb processed the 5' RACE reads anew with MiXCR; each CDR3 protein has one entry. The sample contains about 320,000 distinct CDR3 sequences, approximately 11% of which appear only once. This sample comprised CD4+ T cells sorted from PBMCs, obtained 45 days after the yellow fever booster vaccination. The receptors come from a man younger than 35 who received the YFV17D yellow fever vaccine.

The chain uses TRBV6-7 and TRBJ1-1; tentatively, D is TRBD1 (6 bases). TRBV6-7 is placed among ORFs of uncertain function. V was pared by 0 bases and J by 7 bases, with 9 bases between. There are 13 residues in the CDR3. Here the CDR3 DNA reads TGTGCCAGCAGTTACTCTTCAGGGGATGAAGCTTTCTTT. Its translation: CASSYSSGDEAFF.

The rearrangement uses TRBV20-1 and TRBJ1-6, with D tentatively TRBD1 (6 bases). V shed 7 bases and J shed 6 bases, with 13 bases lying between them. Looked up from germline, CDR1 is DFQATT and CDR2 is SNEGSKA (reference sequence). CDR3 length equals 13 residues. CDR3 sequence (DNA): TGCAGTGGGGGGGCCGATGTTAATTCACCCCTCCACTTT. It encodes CSGGADVNSPLHF.

This clonotype was detected only a few times. V gene TRBV7-2 combines with J gene TRBJ2-1; 12 bases are a match to TRBD2. Germline CDR1 and CDR2: SGHTA and FQGNSA. The CDR3 loop spans 15 amino acids. V trimming: 6 bases; J trimming: 9 bases; junction bases outside the gene matches: 9. This CDR3 is CASSPTSGGSREQFF. In DNA form, the CDR3 reads TGTGCCAGCAGTCCTACTAGCGGGGGGTCCCGTGAGCAGTTCTTC.

The V gene is TRBV20-1, the J gene TRBJ1-2, with 9 bases aligning to TRBD1. The CDR3 consists of 13 residues. Germline CDR1 is DFQATT and CDR2 is SNEGSKA (reference sequence). V shed 5 bases, J shed 6 bases, and the junction held 7 bases outside the gene matches. CDR3 bases: TGCAGTGCTCCGGGACAGGGTATCGATGGCTACACCTTC. This encodes CSAPGQGIDGYTF.

In this sample, this clonotype turned up a few times. The chain has TRBV5-1 and TRBJ2-7; unclear D gene. The CDR3 runs to 13 residues. V was cut by 1 base and J by 5 bases, with 10 bases left in between. Germline lookup yields CDR1 SGHRS and CDR2 YFSETQ. CDR3 region: CASSLITEDEQYF. The CDR3 coding sequence is TGCGCCAGCAGCTTGATTACAGAAGACGAGCAGTACTTC.

A few counts support this clonotype. This chain joins TRBV6-2 or TRBV6-3 and TRBJ2-5; 11 nucleotides agree with TRBD2. The CDR3 totals 19 residues. V lost 0 bases, J lost 5 bases, and 14 bases stayed unmatched. Germline V gene data show CDR1 as MNHEY and CDR2 as SVGEGT. CDR3 nucleotides: TGTGCCAGCAGTTACTCACCGATAGCGGGGGGGCACGAACGGGAGACCCAGTACTTC. It is translated as CASSYSPIAGGHERETQYF.

By sample share, this clonotype is medium-sized. The gene calls are TRBV5-1 and TRBJ1-1; a weak D match, TRBD1 (6 bases). Trimming left V 3 bases short and J 1 base short, with 10 bases between. The germline CDR1 and CDR2 sequences are SGHRS and YFSETQ. The CDR3 extends over 14 amino acids. For the CDR3, the DNA is TGCGCCAGCAGCTCCGGACAGCCGAACACTGAAGCTTTCTTT. This sequence encodes CASSSGQPNTEAFF.

This clonotype was counted only a few times. In DNA, the CDR3 is TGTGCCAGCAGTGCTCACGGGGGTAGCTCTGGAAACACCATATATTTT. Protein sequence: CASSAHGGSSGNTIYF. The genes are TRBV6-5 and TRBJ1-3, with a possible D match to TRBD1 (5 bases). V lost 5 bases and J lost 0, with 14 bases in between. The CDR3 is 16 residues long. Germline CDR1 and CDR2: MNHEY and SVGAGI.

The J gene is TRBJ2-5, the V gene TRBV5-1, with 13 bases lining up with TRBD2. The germline CDR1 and CDR2 sequences are SGHRS and YFSETQ. V was pared by 3 bases and J by 5 bases, with 10 bases of the junction left unmatched. This CDR3 contains 17 residues. The CDR3 spells CASSWRWTSGGEETQYF. In nucleotides, the CDR3 is TGCGCCAGCAGCTGGCGGTGGACTAGCGGGGGAGAGGAGACCCAGTACTTC.

The V gene is TRBV7-2, the J gene TRBJ2-1; 12 bases agree with TRBD2. J was trimmed by 6 bases and V by 5 bases; bases with no gene match: 14. Per the germline V gene, CDR1 is SGHTA and CDR2 is FQGNSA. This CDR3 is built from 18 residues. The CDR3 DNA reads as TGTGCCAGCAGCCCAGCTGGGACTAGCGGGTTCGTGGGCAATGAGCAGTTCTTC. Protein product: CASSPAGTSGFVGNEQFF.